This TCR beta chain was documented in a study of blood T cells in healthy people across ages. Points on this clonotype: A junction end diverges from the germline sequence, so it may reflect a read error.

The CDR3 loop spans 14 amino acids. CDR1 is DFQATT and CDR2 is SNEGSKA in the germline V gene (reference sequence). The authors ran a second PCR of about 6 to 11 cycles using a sample-barcoded 5' primer and a J-beta primer mix. MiXCR was run by TCRdb on the 5' RACE reads, yielding one entry per CDR3 protein. The sample has over a million distinct CDR3 sequences; around 45% are singletons. Specimen: blood. This chain joins TRBV20-1 and TRBJ1-6, with D uncertain. The TCR was taken from a woman aged 60 to 75 in good health. The CDR3 loop is CSARPGGPNSPLHF. CDR3 in DNA: TGCAGTGCTCGTCCGGGAGGTCCGAATTCACCTCTCCACTTT.